Sequencing of this TCR beta chain was carried out in a study of cytomegalovirus exposure and HLA in healthy donors. Study context: Of all 360 or so donors who were genotyped, around 79% belonged to the Caucasian-associated ancestry cluster. Study-level results: Sequencing depth across donors, presence/absence analyses assumed, was roughly uniform. In an earlier analysis, most TCR beta V segments were productive about 87% or about 30% of the time.

Germline CDR1 and CDR2: DFQATT and SNEGSKA (reference sequence). With 4 bases removed from V and 1 base from J, the gap between germline ends came to 4 bases. This CDR3 spans 11 amino acids. Vbeta (60) and Jbeta (13) primers were used in the PCR. The assay was immunoSEQ multiplex PCR, and TCRdb's table has in-frame clones only and misses some. The sample lists 150,000 to 180,000 clones; roughly 70% were seen once. In regard to this clone: Its antigen remains unknown.

The source of this sequence is a young man in good health and CMV-seronegative. The sample was PBMCs. The chain employs TRBV20-1 and TRBJ2-5; unclear D gene. The CDR3 DNA follows: TGCAGTGCTATGAGCCAAGAGACCCAGTACTTC. It specifies CSAMSQETQYF.